Described below is a single T cell receptor beta chain sequence and its context. This sample was included in a study of T cell responses to AZD1222 COVID-19 vaccine. Produced via immunoSEQ multiplex PCR; TCRdb's table is partial and in-frame only. Of fewer than 200,000 clones listed, 70% to 90% are singletons. The CDR3 has 16 amino acids. Germline V CDR1 and CDR2: MNHEY, SVGEGT. Trimming took 5 bases from V and 6 from J; bases not matched to a gene: 12. The J gene is TRBJ2-1, the V gene TRBV6-2 or TRBV6-3; 8 bases align to TRBD2. The receptor's source is an adult who received the AZD1222 COVID-19 vaccine. The input for sequencing was peripheral blood, taken 28 days after the second AZD1222 dose. CDR3: CASSPLAGPLANEQFF. The CDR3 DNA reads as TGTGCCAGCAGTCCCCTAGCGGGCCCCCTCGCCAATGAGCAGTTCTTC.